This T cell receptor (beta chain) was captured in a study of control samples from healthy donors and cancer patients. In germline, CDR1 is SEHNR, CDR2 FQNEAQ (reference sequence). V shed 5 bases and J 0 bases; nucleotides not matched to a gene: 4. The CDR3 length is 15 residues. Profiling relied on immunoSEQ multiplex PCR, and the TCRdb table lists in-frame clones only, not all of them. The sample lists around 130,000 clones; about 95% were seen once. The sequenced material came from blood. This clonotype originated in a young man in good health. The chain recombines TRBV7-9 with TRBJ2-3; 8 bases match TRBD2. The CDR3 reads CASSLTSASTDTQYF. The CDR3 region has the DNA TGTGCCAGCAGCCTGACTAGCGCGAGCACAGATACGCAGTATTTT.